This T cell receptor (beta chain) was obtained from a study of T cell responses to AZD1222 COVID-19 vaccine. Study-wide results and limits: The reported proportion of spike-specific TCRs targeting unmutated variant regions was nearly half. Once two AZD1222 doses were given, Spike-specific TCR breadth and depth went up.

This CDR3 comprises 17 residues. Per the germline V gene, CDR1 is SQVTM and CDR2 is ANQGSEA. V was shortened by 8 bases and J by 5 bases, with 30 bases between the two germline ends. Measured with immunoSEQ multiplex PCR; TCRdb has only the in-frame clones, and not every one. The sample shows about 98,000 clones, about 88% of them seen only once. Comment on this clone: Its antigen is still unknown.

The sample here was peripheral blood, taken on day 0 of AZD1222 vaccination. This sequence originates from an adult in good health. V is TRBV29-1 and J is TRBJ1-2, with no clear D. CDR3 loop: CSTRHAPGIGFGYGYTF. The CDR3 DNA is TGCAGCACTAGACATGCCCCCGGGATAGGCTTCGGGTATGGCTACACCTTC. Variable domain in full (rest from reference TRBV29-1 and TRBJ1-2): SAVISQKPSRDICQRGTSLTIQCQVDSQVTMMFWYRQQPGQSLTLIATANQGSEATYESGFVIDKFPISRPNLTFSTLTVSNMSPEDSSIYLCSTRHAPGIGFGYGYTFGSGTRLTVV.